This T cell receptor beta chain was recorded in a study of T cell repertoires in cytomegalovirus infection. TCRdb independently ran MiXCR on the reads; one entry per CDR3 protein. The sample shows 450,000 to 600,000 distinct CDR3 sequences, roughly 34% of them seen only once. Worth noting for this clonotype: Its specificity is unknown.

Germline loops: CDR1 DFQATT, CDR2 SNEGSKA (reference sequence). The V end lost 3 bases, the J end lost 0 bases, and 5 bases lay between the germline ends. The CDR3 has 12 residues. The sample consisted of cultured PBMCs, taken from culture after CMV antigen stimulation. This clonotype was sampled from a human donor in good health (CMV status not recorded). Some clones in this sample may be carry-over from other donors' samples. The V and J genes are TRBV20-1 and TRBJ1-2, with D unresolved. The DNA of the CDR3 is TGCAGTGCTAGTCCCACTAACTATGGCTACACCTTC. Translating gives CSASPTNYGYTF.